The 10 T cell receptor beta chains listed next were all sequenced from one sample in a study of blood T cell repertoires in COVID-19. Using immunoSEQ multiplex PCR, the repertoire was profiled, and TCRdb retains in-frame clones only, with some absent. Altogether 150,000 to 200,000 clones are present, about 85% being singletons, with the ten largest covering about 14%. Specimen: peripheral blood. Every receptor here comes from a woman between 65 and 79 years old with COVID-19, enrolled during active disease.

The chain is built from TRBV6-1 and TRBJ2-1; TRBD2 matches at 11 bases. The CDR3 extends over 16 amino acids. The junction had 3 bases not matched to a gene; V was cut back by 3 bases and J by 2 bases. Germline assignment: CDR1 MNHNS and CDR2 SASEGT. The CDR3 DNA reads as TGTGCCAGCAGTGAGGGGGGACTAGCGGCCTACAATGAGCAGTTCTTC. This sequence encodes CASSEGGLAAYNEQFF.

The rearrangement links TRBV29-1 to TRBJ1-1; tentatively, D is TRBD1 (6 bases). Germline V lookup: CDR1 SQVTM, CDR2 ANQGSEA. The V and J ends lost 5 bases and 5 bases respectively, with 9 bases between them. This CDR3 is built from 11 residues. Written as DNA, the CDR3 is TGCAGCGTTCAGGGGCAGACTGAAGCTTTCTTT. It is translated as CSVQGQTEAFF.

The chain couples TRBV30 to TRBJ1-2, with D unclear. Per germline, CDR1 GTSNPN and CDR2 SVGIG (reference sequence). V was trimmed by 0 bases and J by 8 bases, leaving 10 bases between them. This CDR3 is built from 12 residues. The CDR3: CAWSVPTGGYTF. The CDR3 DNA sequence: TGTGCCTGGAGTGTCCCGACTGGAGGCTACACCTTC. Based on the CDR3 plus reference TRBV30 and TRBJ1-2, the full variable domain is SQTIHQWPATLVQPVGSPLSLECTVEGTSNPNLYWYRQAAGRGLQLLFYSVGIGQISSEVPQNLSASRPQDRQFILSSKKLLLSDSGFYLCAWSVPTGGYTFGSGTRLTVV.

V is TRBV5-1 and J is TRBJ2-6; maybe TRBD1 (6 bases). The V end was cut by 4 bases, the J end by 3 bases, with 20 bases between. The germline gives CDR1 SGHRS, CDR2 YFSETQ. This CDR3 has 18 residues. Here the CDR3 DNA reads TGCGCCAGCAGCGGCGCGGCAGGGGCGCTAATTGGGGCCAACGTCCTGACTTTC. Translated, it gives CASSGAAGALIGANVLTF. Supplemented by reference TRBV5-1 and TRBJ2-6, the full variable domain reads KAGVTQTPRYLIKTRGQQVTLSCSPISGHRSVSWYQQTPGQGLQFLFEYFSETQRNKGNFPGRFSGRQFSNSRSEMNVSTLELGDSALYLCASSGAAGALIGANVLTFGAGSRLTVL.

The CDR3 loop is CASSLGRREPQHF. The DNA of the CDR3 is TGTGCCAGCAGTTTAGGGCGCAGGGAGCCCCAGCATTTT. The chain joins TRBV12-3 or TRBV12-4 to TRBJ1-5; possible D gene TRBD1, 5 bases. V was clipped by 1 base and J by 8 bases, with 9 bases between them. The CDR3 loop spans 13 amino acids.

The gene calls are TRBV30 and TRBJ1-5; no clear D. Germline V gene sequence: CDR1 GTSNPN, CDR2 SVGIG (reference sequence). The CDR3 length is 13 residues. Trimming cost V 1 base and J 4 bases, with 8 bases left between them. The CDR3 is CAWSGEGNQPQHF. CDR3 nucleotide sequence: TGTGCCTGGAGTGGGGAGGGAAATCAGCCCCAGCATTTT.

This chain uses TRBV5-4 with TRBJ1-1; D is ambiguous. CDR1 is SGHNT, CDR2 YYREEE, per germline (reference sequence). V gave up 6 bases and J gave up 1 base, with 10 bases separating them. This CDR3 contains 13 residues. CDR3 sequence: CASNLGANTEAFF. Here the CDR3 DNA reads TGTGCCAGCAACCTTGGAGCGAACACTGAAGCTTTCTTT.

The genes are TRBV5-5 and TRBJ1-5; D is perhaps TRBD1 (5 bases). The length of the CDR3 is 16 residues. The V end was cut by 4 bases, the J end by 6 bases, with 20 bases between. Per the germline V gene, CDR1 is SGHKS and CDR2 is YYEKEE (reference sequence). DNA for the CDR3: TGTGCCAGCAGCCCCCCTATGTGGCGGGGGAGTCAGCCCCAGCATTTT. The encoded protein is CASSPPMWRGSQPQHF.

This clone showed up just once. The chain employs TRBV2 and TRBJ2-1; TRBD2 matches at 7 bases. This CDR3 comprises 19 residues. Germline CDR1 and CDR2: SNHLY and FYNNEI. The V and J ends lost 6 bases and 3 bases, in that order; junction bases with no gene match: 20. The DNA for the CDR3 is TGTGCCAGCAGGGAGCGGGCCGGATATCTAGCGGAAAGCTACAATGAGCAGTTCTTC. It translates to CASRERAGYLAESYNEQFF.

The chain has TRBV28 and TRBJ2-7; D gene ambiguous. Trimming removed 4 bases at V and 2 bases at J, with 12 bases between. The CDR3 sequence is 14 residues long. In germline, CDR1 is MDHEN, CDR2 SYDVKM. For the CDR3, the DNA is TGTGCCAGCAGTTCCCCGCTACCACCCTACGAGCAGTACGTC. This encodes CASSSPLPPYEQYV.